A selection of T cell receptor beta chains follows, all from one sample in a study of beta chain features in type 1 diabetes. The repertoire was sequenced with immunoSEQ multiplex PCR; TCRdb's copy has only in-frame clones and lacks some. The data contain roughly 700,000 clones, around 15% of them singletons. Sequencing was done on a sample of naive CD4+ T cells from blood. The receptors stem from a man aged 18 to 35 with type 1 diabetes. Each CDR3 is given with its conserved first and last residue. A D gene is named only where the DNA matches it firmly. A row's size may be missing; if present it is once, few, many or a size class.

j_call: TRBJ1-1
v_call: TRBV28
clone_size: few
d_call: .
cdr3_nt: TGTGCCAGCAGTTTAGAGGATACTGAAGCTTTCTTT
cdr3_aa: CASSLEDTEAFF

j_call: TRBJ1-6
v_call: TRBV7-9
clone_size: .
d_call: .
cdr3_nt: TGTGCCAGCAGCTTAGTGGGTGGTTTTAGTTCACCCCTCCACTTT
cdr3_aa: CASSLVGGFSSPLHF

j_call: TRBJ2-7
v_call: TRBV30
clone_size: few
d_call: TRBD1
cdr3_nt: TGTGCCTGGAACGAACCCGGGACAGCCCTGGACGAGCAGTACTTC
cdr3_aa: CAWNEPGTALDEQYF

j_call: TRBJ2-5
v_call: TRBV30
clone_size: few
d_call: .
cdr3_nt: TGTGCCTGGTCCCTCCAAGAGACCCAGTACTTC
cdr3_aa: CAWSLQETQYF

j_call: TRBJ2-1
v_call: TRBV6-5
clone_size: few
d_call: .
cdr3_nt: TGTGCCAGCAGTTACTCGGACCGCCGGTTCTTC
cdr3_aa: CASSYSDRRFF

j_call: TRBJ2-3
v_call: TRBV5-5
clone_size: .
d_call: .
cdr3_nt: TGTGCCAGCAGCTTGGTGCCGCAGAGCCGCACAGATACGCAGTATTTT
cdr3_aa: CASSLVPQSRTDTQYF

j_call: TRBJ1-1
v_call: TRBV30
clone_size: few
d_call: TRBD1
cdr3_nt: TGTGCCCTACGGCAGGGGGCCTATTACGAAGCTTTCTTT
cdr3_aa: CALRQGAYYEAFF

j_call: TRBJ2-5
v_call: TRBV18
clone_size: .
d_call: TRBD1
cdr3_nt: TGTGCCAGCTCACCAGCAGGGGGCCGGGAGACCCAGTACTTC
cdr3_aa: CASSPAGGRETQYF

j_call: TRBJ1-2
v_call: TRBV5-4
clone_size: .
d_call: .
cdr3_nt: TGTGCCAGCAGCTTGGTCATTGGTGTTAACTATGGCTACACCTTC
cdr3_aa: CASSLVIGVNYGYTF

j_call: TRBJ2-1
v_call: TRBV6-6
clone_size: few
d_call: .
cdr3_nt: TGTGCCAGCACCCCATCTGGCTGGAGACTCAATGAGCAGTTCTTC
cdr3_aa: CASTPSGWRLNEQFF

j_call: TRBJ2-1
v_call: TRBV5-4
clone_size: few
d_call: TRBD2
cdr3_nt: TGTGCCAGCAGCTTGCCTAGCGGGGGGGCTTACAATGAGCAGTTCTTC
cdr3_aa: CASSLPSGGAYNEQFF

j_call: TRBJ2-2
v_call: TRBV4-1
clone_size: .
d_call: .
cdr3_nt: TGCGCCAGCAGCCAGGATGCGGGAACCGGGGAGCTGTTTTTT
cdr3_aa: CASSQDAGTGELFF

j_call: TRBJ1-2
v_call: TRBV5-6
clone_size: .
d_call: .
cdr3_nt: TGTGCCAGCAGCTTCGACAGACACGCTAACTATGGCTACACCTTC
cdr3_aa: CASSFDRHANYGYTF

j_call: TRBJ2-3
v_call: TRBV5-4
clone_size: .
d_call: .
cdr3_nt: TGTGCCAGCAGCTTGGTGGGAGATACGCAGTATTTT
cdr3_aa: CASSLVGDTQYF

j_call: TRBJ1-4
v_call: TRBV11-1
clone_size: few
d_call: .
cdr3_nt: TGTGCCAGCAGCGACATCAGAGTCGGGGAAAAACTGTTTTTT
cdr3_aa: CASSDIRVGEKLFF

j_call: TRBJ1-4
v_call: TRBV6-5
clone_size: few
d_call: .
cdr3_nt: TGTGCCAGCTCCGGGCTCACTAATGAAAAACTGTTTTTT
cdr3_aa: CASSGLTNEKLFF

j_call: TRBJ2-1
v_call: TRBV11-3
clone_size: .
d_call: TRBD2
cdr3_nt: TGTGCCAGCAGCTTAGAGGGAGGGAGGGGCAATGAGCAGTTCTTC
cdr3_aa: CASSLEGGRGNEQFF

j_call: TRBJ1-5
v_call: TRBV7-9
clone_size: .
d_call: .
cdr3_nt: TGTGCCAGCAGTTATACTGCAGGGGTACGGAATCAGCCCCAGCATTTT
cdr3_aa: CASSYTAGVRNQPQHF

j_call: TRBJ1-2
v_call: TRBV29-1
clone_size: few
d_call: .
cdr3_nt: TGCAGCGTTGAAGACAGGACCTATGGCTACACCTTC
cdr3_aa: CSVEDRTYGYTF

j_call: TRBJ1-5
v_call: TRBV28
clone_size: .
d_call: .
cdr3_nt: TGTGCCAGCAGTTCCGATCTGGGAGGGGAAACTCAGCCCCAGCATTTT
cdr3_aa: CASSSDLGGETQPQHF

j_call: TRBJ2-1
v_call: TRBV20-1
clone_size: .
d_call: .
cdr3_nt: TGCAGTGCTAGAGGGAACAATGAGCAGTTCTTC
cdr3_aa: CSARGNNEQFF

j_call: TRBJ2-7
v_call: TRBV5-4
clone_size: .
d_call: .
cdr3_nt: TGTGCCAGCAGCTTGACAGGGTCCGGCCGGGAGCAGTACTTC
cdr3_aa: CASSLTGSGREQYF

j_call: TRBJ2-3
v_call: TRBV30
clone_size: .
d_call: .
cdr3_nt: TGTGCCTGGAGTGAGGCTCTAGAAGATACGCAGTATTTT
cdr3_aa: CAWSEALEDTQYF

j_call: TRBJ2-7
v_call: TRBV14
clone_size: few
d_call: .
cdr3_nt: TGTGCCAGCAGCCAAACCCAACACGAGCAGTACTTC
cdr3_aa: CASSQTQHEQYF

j_call: TRBJ2-2
v_call: TRBV27
clone_size: .
d_call: TRBD1
cdr3_nt: TGTGCCAGCACTATGTGGATGGGACAGGGCACCGGGGAGCTGTTTTTT
cdr3_aa: CASTMWMGQGTGELFF

j_call: TRBJ2-7
v_call: TRBV5-1
clone_size: .
d_call: TRBD2
cdr3_nt: TGCGCCAGCAGCCCGACACTAGCGGGGTTAACCTACGAGCAGTACTTC
cdr3_aa: CASSPTLAGLTYEQYF

j_call: TRBJ2-3
v_call: TRBV15
clone_size: few
d_call: TRBD1
cdr3_nt: TGTGCCACCAGCGGACAGGGGAGGAAAGATACGCAGTATTTT
cdr3_aa: CATSGQGRKDTQYF

j_call: TRBJ2-1
v_call: TRBV5-1
clone_size: .
d_call: .
cdr3_nt: TGCGCCAGCAGCTTTGGGTTAGCTTCCTACAATGAGCAGTTCTTC
cdr3_aa: CASSFGLASYNEQFF

j_call: TRBJ2-5
v_call: TRBV6-6
clone_size: .
d_call: .
cdr3_nt: TGTGCCAGCAGTTACCCCCAGGGTCGAGAGACCCAGTACTTC
cdr3_aa: CASSYPQGRETQYF

j_call: TRBJ2-3
v_call: TRBV2
clone_size: .
d_call: TRBD2
cdr3_nt: TGTGCCAGGGTAGGGACTAGCGGCGGGGATACGCAGTATTTT
cdr3_aa: CARVGTSGGDTQYF

j_call: TRBJ1-4
v_call: TRBV30
clone_size: .
d_call: .
cdr3_nt: TGTGCCTGGACGGGGGGGGCCGAAAAACTGTTTTTT
cdr3_aa: CAWTGGAEKLFF

j_call: TRBJ1-5
v_call: TRBV6-1
clone_size: .
d_call: .
cdr3_nt: TGTGCCAGCCTTCGGGACACTAATCAGCCCCAGCATTTT
cdr3_aa: CASLRDTNQPQHF

j_call: TRBJ2-5
v_call: TRBV5-1
clone_size: .
d_call: TRBD2
cdr3_nt: TGCGCCAGCAGCTTGGAACTAGCGGTTCGAGAGACCCAGTACTTC
cdr3_aa: CASSLELAVRETQYF

j_call: TRBJ2-5
v_call: TRBV4-1
clone_size: few
d_call: .
cdr3_nt: TGCGCCAGCGGGCCACGTTCCTGGGGAGAGACCCAGTACTTC
cdr3_aa: CASGPRSWGETQYF

j_call: TRBJ1-1
v_call: TRBV6-6
clone_size: .
d_call: TRBD1
cdr3_nt: TGTGCCAGCAGTTACGACAGGGAGGCTGAAGCTTTCTTT
cdr3_aa: CASSYDREAEAFF

j_call: TRBJ2-1
v_call: TRBV7-2
clone_size: few
d_call: TRBD1
cdr3_nt: TGTGCCAGCATCGTACAGGGGGTGGTAGGTGAGCAGTTCTTC
cdr3_aa: CASIVQGVVGEQFF

j_call: TRBJ2-5
v_call: TRBV11-2
clone_size: .
d_call: .
cdr3_nt: TGTGCCAGCAGCCCCGACGGGCTCTACCAAGAGACCCAGTACTTC
cdr3_aa: CASSPDGLYQETQYF

j_call: TRBJ2-5
v_call: TRBV18
clone_size: .
d_call: .
cdr3_nt: TGTGCCAGCTCACCCCCCGAGGGGAGGGAGACCCAGTACTTC
cdr3_aa: CASSPPEGRETQYF

j_call: TRBJ1-6
v_call: TRBV7-9
clone_size: .
d_call: .
cdr3_nt: TGTGCCAGCAGCTCCTCCTACAGTAATTCACCCCTCCACTTT
cdr3_aa: CASSSSYSNSPLHF

j_call: TRBJ1-5
v_call: TRBV4-1
clone_size: .
d_call: .
cdr3_nt: TGCGCCAGCAGCCCGGGGAGGGAACGGCCCCAGCATTTT
cdr3_aa: CASSPGRERPQHF

j_call: TRBJ2-7
v_call: TRBV30
clone_size: few
d_call: TRBD1
cdr3_nt: TGTGCCTGGAGTGTACTCGGACAGGGCGTCGAGCAGTACTTC
cdr3_aa: CAWSVLGQGVEQYF

j_call: TRBJ1-6
v_call: TRBV9
clone_size: .
d_call: .
cdr3_nt: TGTGCCAGCAGCGTAGGCGGGAGCTCCTATAATTCACCCCTCCACTTT
cdr3_aa: CASSVGGSSYNSPLHF

j_call: TRBJ2-1
v_call: TRBV30
clone_size: few
d_call: TRBD1
cdr3_nt: TGTGCCGCAAGGGGTGAGCCAGGGGGACCCTACAATGAGCAGTTCTTC
cdr3_aa: CAARGEPGGPYNEQFF

j_call: TRBJ2-7
v_call: TRBV30
clone_size: .
d_call: TRBD1
cdr3_nt: TGTGCCTGGAGTGTAGGGGCAGGGGGCCAGTACTTC
cdr3_aa: CAWSVGAGGQYF

j_call: TRBJ1-6
v_call: TRBV10-3
clone_size: .
d_call: .
cdr3_nt: TGTGCCATCAAACTACAGGTTAATTCACCCCTCCACTTT
cdr3_aa: CAIKLQVNSPLHF

j_call: TRBJ2-1
v_call: TRBV5-1
clone_size: .
d_call: TRBD1
cdr3_nt: TGCGCCAGCAGCGGGGGACAGTACAATGAGCAGTTCTTC
cdr3_aa: CASSGGQYNEQFF

j_call: TRBJ2-1
v_call: TRBV6-1
clone_size: .
d_call: .
cdr3_nt: TGTGCCAGCAGTGACGGGGGCGAAGGGTTCTACAATGAGCAGTTCTTC
cdr3_aa: CASSDGGEGFYNEQFF

j_call: TRBJ1-3
v_call: TRBV5-1
clone_size: .
d_call: .
cdr3_nt: TGCGCCAGCAGCTTGGTCGATGGTTTCTCTGGAAACACCATATATTTT
cdr3_aa: CASSLVDGFSGNTIYF